This record looks at one T cell receptor beta chain sequence and its context. The entry originates in a study of T cell repertoires in cytomegalovirus infection. Looked up from germline, CDR1 is MNHEY and CDR2 is SVGAGI. CDR3 length equals 15 residues. The J segment lost 2 bases and the V segment lost 5 bases, leaving 3 bases of the junction unmatched. One entry per CDR3 protein, called by TCRdb with MiXCR from the reads. The table includes under 200,000 distinct CDR3 sequences, roughly 17% detected once. This TCR came from a human donor in good health (CMV status not recorded). Some clones in this sample may be carry-over from other donors' samples. The sequenced sample was CD8+ T cells from PBMCs. V and J are TRBV6-5 and TRBJ2-3, with 11 bases that match TRBD2. CDR3 residues: CASSLAGGYTDTQYF. In DNA form, the CDR3 reads TGTGCCAGCAGTCTAGCGGGAGGCTACACAGATACGCAGTATTTT.